These T cell receptor beta chains were read from a single sample in a study of cytomegalovirus exposure and HLA in healthy donors. The assay was immunoSEQ multiplex PCR, and TCRdb's table has in-frame clones only and misses some. The sample has about 130,000 clones, approximately 83% seen once. Specimen: PBMCs. The origin of the receptors is a woman aged 40 to 50 in good health and CMV-seropositive. Both conserved end residues are part of each CDR3. A D gene is named only where the DNA matches it firmly. Part of the rows lack a size; the others show once, few, many or a class for expanded clones.

j_call	clone_size	d_call	v_call	cdr3_aa	cdr3_nt
TRBJ2-1	.	TRBD2	TRBV7-6	CASSTGLAGNEQFF	TGTGCCAGCAGCACGGGACTAGCGGGGAATGAGCAGTTCTTC
TRBJ2-7	.	TRBD1	TRBV5-4	CASSQQGRGSYEQYF	TGTGCCAGCAGCCAACAAGGCAGGGGGTCCTACGAGCAGTACTTC
TRBJ2-5	few	.	TRBV10-1	CASSEAGTTGETQYF	TGCGCCAGCAGTGAAGCCGGGACAACGGGGGAGACCCAGTACTTC
TRBJ2-1	.	TRBD2	TRBV5-1	CASRTGLAGYNEQFF	TGCGCCAGCAGGACGGGACTAGCGGGTTACAATGAGCAGTTCTTC
TRBJ2-7	.	.	TRBV5-6	CASSLGSGVWQYF	TGTGCCAGCAGCTTGGGATCAGGGGTCTGGCAGTACTTC
TRBJ2-7	.	.	TRBV19	CASSIPTNPPHEQYF	TGTGCCAGTAGTATTCCTACTAATCCCCCCCACGAGCAGTACTTC
TRBJ2-7	.	.	TRBV4-3	CASSLSGGLSYEQYF	TGCGCCAGCAGCCTTTCGGGGGGCCTCTCCTACGAGCAGTACTTC
TRBJ2-2	.	.	TRBV28	CASSWGPNTGELFF	TGTGCCAGCAGTTGGGGCCCGAACACCGGGGAGCTGTTTTTT
TRBJ1-4	.	.	TRBV5-4	CASSLGGNEKLFF	TGTGCCAGCAGCTTGGGCGGGAATGAAAAACTGTTTTTT
TRBJ2-7	.	.	TRBV7-2	CASSLRGYYSYEQYF	TGTGCCAGCAGCTTAAGGGGATACTACTCCTACGAGCAGTACTTC
TRBJ1-5	.	.	TRBV13	CASSINNQPQHF	TGTGCCAGCAGCATTAACAATCAGCCCCAGCATTTT
TRBJ2-3	.	.	TRBV14	CASSQPGSDTQYF	TGTGCCAGCAGCCAACCGGGGTCCGATACGCAGTATTTT
TRBJ2-1	.	.	TRBV18	CASIGGHEQFF	TGTGCCAGCATAGGGGGTCATGAGCAGTTCTTC
TRBJ1-2	.	TRBD1	TRBV7-9	CASSSQGAINGYTF	TGTGCCAGCAGCAGTCAGGGGGCCATTAATGGCTACACCTTC
TRBJ2-1	once	.	TRBV2	CASRGTSTSYNEQFF	TGTGCCAGCAGAGGGACTTCCACCTCCTACAATGAGCAGTTCTTC
TRBJ2-1	.	.	TRBV7-6	CASSLAGSYNEQFF	TGTGCCAGCAGCTTGGCGGGCTCCTACAATGAGCAGTTCTTC
TRBJ2-1	.	TRBD2	TRBV4-1	CASSQELAGAYNEQFF	TGCGCCAGCAGCCAAGAACTAGCGGGAGCCTACAATGAGCAGTTCTTC
TRBJ1-1	.	.	TRBV7-9	CASSLSGGRQNTEAFF	TGTGCCAGCAGCTTAAGCGGTGGGAGACAGAACACTGAAGCTTTCTTT
TRBJ2-3	.	TRBD2	TRBV13	CASRRPWREVTDTQYF	TGTGCCAGCAGGCGCCCGTGGCGGGAGGTCACAGATACGCAGTATTTT
TRBJ2-2	.	.	TRBV6-5	CASSYNRAGWMFF	TGTGCCAGCAGTTACAATCGGGCAGGGTGGATGTTTTTT
TRBJ2-7	.	TRBD2	TRBV2	CATGGLAVEQYF	TGTGCCACGGGGGGACTAGCGGTAGAGCAGTACTTC
TRBJ2-7	.	.	TRBV30	CAWSTETHYEQYF	TGTGCCTGGAGTACAGAGACACACTACGAGCAGTACTTC
TRBJ2-5	.	TRBD2	TRBV6-1	CASNLLAGAGETQYF	TGTGCCAGCAATCTACTAGCGGGAGCCGGCGAGACCCAGTACTTC
TRBJ2-3	.	.	TRBV5-1	CASSLDLPGTDTQYF	TGCGCCAGCAGCTTGGATTTGCCGGGCACAGATACGCAGTATTTT
TRBJ1-2	.	.	TRBV14	CASSLGGIGVRYTF	TGTGCCAGCAGCCTAGGGGGTATTGGTGTGAGATACACCTTC
TRBJ2-3	.	.	TRBV29-1	CSAVDYDVSDTQYF	TGCAGCGCTGTGGACTACGACGTCTCAGATACGCAGTATTTT
TRBJ2-1	.	TRBD1	TRBV6-1	CASSLGTGGNEQFF	TGTGCCAGCAGCCTCGGGACAGGGGGGAATGAGCAGTTCTTC
TRBJ2-1	once	.	TRBV7-8	CASSAYSERAGEQFF	TGTGCCAGCAGCGCCTACTCGGAACGCGCAGGAGAGCAGTTCTTC
TRBJ2-5	.	.	TRBV6-5	CASSYLGAQGTQYF	TGTGCCAGCAGCTACCTCGGAGCGCAGGGGACCCAGTACTTC
TRBJ2-3	once	.	TRBV4-3	CASSQEPGDTQYF	TGCGCCAGCAGCCAAGAGCCCGGGGATACGCAGTATTTT
TRBJ1-2	.	TRBD1	TRBV5-1	CASSLDSGGFYGYTF	TGCGCCAGCAGCTTGGATTCAGGGGGCTTCTATGGCTACACCTTC
TRBJ2-5	.	.	TRBV5-6	CASSSTWAWGKGETQYF	TGTGCCAGCAGCTCCACCTGGGCATGGGGAAAGGGGGAGACCCAGTACTTC
TRBJ2-1	.	TRBD2	TRBV7-7	CASSFGLAGLNEQFF	TGTGCTAGCAGCTTCGGACTAGCGGGACTCAATGAGCAGTTCTTC
TRBJ1-4	.	TRBD1	TRBV2	CASSQGQGSNEKLFF	TGTGCCAGCAGCCAAGGACAGGGGAGTAATGAAAAACTGTTTTTT
TRBJ2-1	.	TRBD2	TRBV6-4	CASRIAGGPTNEQFF	TGTGCCAGCCGCATAGCGGGAGGGCCTACAAATGAGCAGTTCTTC
TRBJ1-1	.	TRBD1	TRBV7-2	CASSLDRVTEAFF	TGTGCCAGCAGCCTAGACAGGGTCACTGAAGCTTTCTTT
TRBJ1-1	.	.	TRBV19	CASSPRTENTEAFF	TGTGCCAGTAGTCCTCGGACAGAGAACACTGAAGCTTTCTTT
TRBJ2-7	.	TRBD2	TRBV14	CASSQKSGTLSYEQYF	TGTGCCAGCAGCCAAAAAAGCGGGACTCTCTCCTACGAGCAGTACTTC
TRBJ2-5	.	TRBD2	TRBV7-8	CASSSGLADIRKTQYF	TGTGCCAGCAGCTCCGGACTAGCGGACATACGGAAGACCCAGTACTTC
TRBJ1-6	few	TRBD1	TRBV6-6	CASSYEGTGASPLHF	TGTGCCAGCAGTTACGAAGGGACAGGGGCCTCACCCCTCCACTTT
TRBJ2-6	.	TRBD2	TRBV4-3	CASSPSLAGPSSGANVLTF	TGCGCCAGCAGCCCCAGTCTAGCGGGTCCGAGCTCTGGGGCCAACGTCCTGACTTTC
TRBJ2-5	.	.	TRBV19	CASRWQETQYF	TGTGCCAGCCGGTGGCAAGAGACCCAGTACTTC
TRBJ2-2	.	TRBD2	TRBV7-9	CAILGGSNTGELFF	TGTGCCATATTGGGGGGGTCGAACACCGGGGAGCTGTTTTTT
TRBJ2-7	.	TRBD1	TRBV5-4	CASSRGTGVEQYF	TGTGCCAGCAGCCGTGGGACAGGGGTCGAGCAGTACTTC
TRBJ2-7	.	TRBD1	TRBV27	CASSLTGFLSYEQYF	TGTGCCAGCAGTTTGACAGGGTTTCTCTCCTACGAGCAGTACTTC
TRBJ2-3	.	TRBD2	TRBV10-2	CASSGDSGSSTDTQYF	TGCGCCAGCAGTGGGGATAGCGGGAGTAGCACAGATACGCAGTATTTT
TRBJ2-5	.	.	TRBV12-2	CASRLDRAGKETQYF	TGTGCAAGTCGCTTAGATAGAGCGGGGAAAGAGACCCAGTACTTC
TRBJ1-1	.	TRBD1	TRBV7-2	CASRTGGTEAFF	TGTGCCAGCAGAACAGGGGGGACTGAAGCTTTCTTT
TRBJ1-3	once	.	TRBV19	CASSIVTGTFYF	TGTGCCAGTAGTATAGTTACCGGGACATTTTATTTT
TRBJ2-7	.	TRBD1	TRBV5-1	CASSLVAQGASYEQYF	TGCGCCAGCAGCTTGGTAGCGCAGGGGGCCTCCTACGAGCAGTACTTC